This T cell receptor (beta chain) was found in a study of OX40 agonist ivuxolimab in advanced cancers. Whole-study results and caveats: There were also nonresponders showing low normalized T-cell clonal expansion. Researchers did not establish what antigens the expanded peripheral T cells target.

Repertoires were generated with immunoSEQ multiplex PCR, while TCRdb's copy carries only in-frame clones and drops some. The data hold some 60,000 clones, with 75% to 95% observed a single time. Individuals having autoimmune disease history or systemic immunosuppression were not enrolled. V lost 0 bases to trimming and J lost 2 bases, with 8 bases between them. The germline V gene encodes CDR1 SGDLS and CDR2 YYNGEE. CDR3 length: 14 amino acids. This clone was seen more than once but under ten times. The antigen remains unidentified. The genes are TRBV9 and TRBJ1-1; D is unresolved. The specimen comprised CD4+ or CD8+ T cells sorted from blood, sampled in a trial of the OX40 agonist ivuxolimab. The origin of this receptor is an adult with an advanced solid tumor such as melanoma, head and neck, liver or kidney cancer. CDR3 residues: CASSVGHVNTEAFF. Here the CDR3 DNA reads TGTGCCAGCAGCGTAGGTCACGTAAACACTGAAGCTTTCTTT.